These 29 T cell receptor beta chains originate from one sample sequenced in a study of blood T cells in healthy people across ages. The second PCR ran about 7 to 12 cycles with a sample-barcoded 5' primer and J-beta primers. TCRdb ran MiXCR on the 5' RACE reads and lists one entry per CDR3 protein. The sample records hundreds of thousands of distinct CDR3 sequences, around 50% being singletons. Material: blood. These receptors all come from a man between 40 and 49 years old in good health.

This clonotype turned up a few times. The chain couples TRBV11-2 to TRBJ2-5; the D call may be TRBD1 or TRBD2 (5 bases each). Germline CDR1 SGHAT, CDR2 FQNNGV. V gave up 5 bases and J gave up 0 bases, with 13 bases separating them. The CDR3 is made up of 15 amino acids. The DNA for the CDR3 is TGTGCCAGCAGCCGTCCCGGGGCCTACCAAGAGACCCAGTACTTC. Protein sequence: CASSRPGAYQETQYF.

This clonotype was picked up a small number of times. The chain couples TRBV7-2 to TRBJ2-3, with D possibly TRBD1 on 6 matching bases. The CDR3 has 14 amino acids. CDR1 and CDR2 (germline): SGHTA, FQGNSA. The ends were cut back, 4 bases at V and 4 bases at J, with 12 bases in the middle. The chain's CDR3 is CASSSIQGPDTQYF. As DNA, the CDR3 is TGTGCCAGCAGCTCTATACAGGGTCCAGATACGCAGTATTTT.

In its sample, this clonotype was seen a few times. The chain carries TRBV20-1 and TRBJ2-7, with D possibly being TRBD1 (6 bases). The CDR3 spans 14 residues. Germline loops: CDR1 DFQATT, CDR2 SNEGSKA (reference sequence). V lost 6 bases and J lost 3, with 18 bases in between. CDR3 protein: CSAIRDIGLYEQYF. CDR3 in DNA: TGCAGTGCGATTAGGGACATTGGCCTCTACGAGCAGTACTTC.

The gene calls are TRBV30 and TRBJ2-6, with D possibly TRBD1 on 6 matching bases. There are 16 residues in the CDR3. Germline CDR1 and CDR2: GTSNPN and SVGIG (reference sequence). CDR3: CARKDRSVSGANVLTF. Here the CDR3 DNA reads TGTGCGAGGAAGGACAGATCAGTCTCTGGGGCCAACGTCCTGACTTTC.

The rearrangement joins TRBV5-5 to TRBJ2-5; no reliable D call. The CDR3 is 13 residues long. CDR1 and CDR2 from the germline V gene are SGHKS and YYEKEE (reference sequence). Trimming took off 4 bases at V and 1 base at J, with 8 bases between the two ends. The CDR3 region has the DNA TGTGCCAGCAGCCCCACCGTCCAAGAGACCCAGTACTTC. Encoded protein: CASSPTVQETQYF.

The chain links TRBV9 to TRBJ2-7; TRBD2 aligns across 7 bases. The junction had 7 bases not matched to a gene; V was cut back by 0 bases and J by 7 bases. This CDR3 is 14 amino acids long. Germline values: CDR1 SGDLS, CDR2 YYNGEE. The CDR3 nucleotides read TGTGCCAGCAGCGTAGCCTCTCGGGGGGATGAGCAGTACTTC. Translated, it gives CASSVASRGDEQYF.

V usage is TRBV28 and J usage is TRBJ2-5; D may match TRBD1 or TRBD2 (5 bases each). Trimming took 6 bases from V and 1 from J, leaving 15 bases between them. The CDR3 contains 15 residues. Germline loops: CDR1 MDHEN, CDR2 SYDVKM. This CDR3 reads CASRLLRGPQETQYF. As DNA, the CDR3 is TGTGCCAGCAGACTCCTCCGGGGACCCCAAGAGACCCAGTACTTC.

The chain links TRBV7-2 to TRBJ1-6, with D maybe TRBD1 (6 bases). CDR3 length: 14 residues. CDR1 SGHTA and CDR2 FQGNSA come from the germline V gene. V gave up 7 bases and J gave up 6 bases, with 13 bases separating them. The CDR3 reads CASKGSRGNSPLHF. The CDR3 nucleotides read TGTGCCAGCAAGGGGTCCAGGGGTAATTCACCCCTCCACTTT.

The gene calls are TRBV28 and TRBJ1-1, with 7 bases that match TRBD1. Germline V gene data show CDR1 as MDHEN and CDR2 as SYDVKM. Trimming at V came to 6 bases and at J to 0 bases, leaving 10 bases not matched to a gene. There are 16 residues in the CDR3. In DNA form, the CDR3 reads TGTGCCAGCAGGCCGACAGGGACGAACATGAACACTGAAGCTTTCTTT. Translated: CASRPTGTNMNTEAFF.

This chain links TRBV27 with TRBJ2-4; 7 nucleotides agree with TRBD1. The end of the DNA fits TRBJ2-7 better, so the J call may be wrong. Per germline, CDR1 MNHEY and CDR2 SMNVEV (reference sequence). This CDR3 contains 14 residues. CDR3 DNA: TGTGCCAGCAGCGGTCGGGCAGGGGGCTACGAGCAGTACTTC. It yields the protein CASSGRAGGYEQYF.

CDR3: CSARSNLAGTGDTQYF. The CDR3 nucleotides read TGCAGTGCGCGATCCAACCTAGCGGGGACGGGAGATACGCAGTATTTT. The chain joins TRBV20-1 to TRBJ2-3; 9 nucleotides align to TRBD2. With V trimmed by 6 bases and J by 5 bases, 15 bases remained unmatched. The CDR3 extends over 16 amino acids. Germline V gives CDR1 DFQATT, CDR2 SNEGSKA (reference sequence).

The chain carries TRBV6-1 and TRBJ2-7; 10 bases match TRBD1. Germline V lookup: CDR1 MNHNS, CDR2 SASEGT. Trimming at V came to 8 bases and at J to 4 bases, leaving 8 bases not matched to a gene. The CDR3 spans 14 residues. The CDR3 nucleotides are TGTGCCAGCCGAGATGACAGGGGGCGGTACGAGCAGTACTTC. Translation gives CASRDDRGRYEQYF.

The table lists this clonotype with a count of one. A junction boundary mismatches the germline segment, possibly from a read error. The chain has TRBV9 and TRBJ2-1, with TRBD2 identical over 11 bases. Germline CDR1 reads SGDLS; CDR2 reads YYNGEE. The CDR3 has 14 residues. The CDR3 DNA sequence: TGTGCCAGCGGCGTAGCGGGGGGGCCGCATGAGCAGTTCTTC. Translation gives CASGVAGGPHEQFF.

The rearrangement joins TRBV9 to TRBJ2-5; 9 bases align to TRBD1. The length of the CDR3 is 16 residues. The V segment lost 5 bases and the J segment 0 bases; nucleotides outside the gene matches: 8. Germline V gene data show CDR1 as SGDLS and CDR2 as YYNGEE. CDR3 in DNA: TGTGCCAGCAGTGCCCTCGGACAGGGGTACCAAGAGACCCAGTACTTC. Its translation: CASSALGQGYQETQYF.

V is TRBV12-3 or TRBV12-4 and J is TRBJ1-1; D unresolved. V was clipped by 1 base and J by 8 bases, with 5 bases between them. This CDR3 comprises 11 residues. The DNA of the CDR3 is TGTGCCAGCAGTTTAGATCAGGAAGCTTTCTTT. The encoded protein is CASSLDQEAFF.

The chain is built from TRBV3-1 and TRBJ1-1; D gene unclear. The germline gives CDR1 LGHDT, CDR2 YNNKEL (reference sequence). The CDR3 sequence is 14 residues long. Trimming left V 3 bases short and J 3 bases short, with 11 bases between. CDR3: CASSHRRGDTEAFF. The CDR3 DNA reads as TGTGCCAGCAGCCATAGACGCGGGGACACTGAAGCTTTCTTT.

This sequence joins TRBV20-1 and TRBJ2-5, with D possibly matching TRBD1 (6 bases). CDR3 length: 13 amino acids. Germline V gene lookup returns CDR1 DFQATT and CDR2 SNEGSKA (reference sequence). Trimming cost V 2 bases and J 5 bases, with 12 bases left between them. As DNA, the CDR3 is TGCAGTGCTAGAAGTGGGGGCTCGGAGACCCAGTACTTC. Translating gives CSARSGGSETQYF.

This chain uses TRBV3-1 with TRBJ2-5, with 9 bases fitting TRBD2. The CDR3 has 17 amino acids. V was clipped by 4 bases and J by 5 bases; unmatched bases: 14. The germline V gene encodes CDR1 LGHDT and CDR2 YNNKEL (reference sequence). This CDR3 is CASSRLIPLAGRETQYF. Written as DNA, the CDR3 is TGTGCCAGCAGCCGCTTAATTCCCCTAGCGGGGCGGGAGACCCAGTACTTC.

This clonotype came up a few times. The chain's CDR3 is CASSLALQGQEQYF. As DNA, the CDR3 is TGCGCCAGCAGCTTGGCTCTCCAGGGCCAGGAGCAGTACTTC. The rearrangement links TRBV5-1 to TRBJ2-7, with D tentatively TRBD1 (5 bases). CDR3 length: 14 residues. Germline V gene data show CDR1 as SGHRS and CDR2 as YFSETQ. V lost 0 bases and J lost 7, with 14 bases in between.

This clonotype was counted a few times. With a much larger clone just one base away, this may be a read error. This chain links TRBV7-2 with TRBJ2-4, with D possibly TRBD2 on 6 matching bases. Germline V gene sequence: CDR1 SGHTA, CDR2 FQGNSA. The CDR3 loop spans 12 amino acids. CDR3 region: CAGSLQEGLQYF. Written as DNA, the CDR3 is TGTGCCGGCAGCTTACAGGAGGGTCTACAGTACTTC. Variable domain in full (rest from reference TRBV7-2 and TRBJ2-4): GAGVSQSPSNKVTEKGKDVELRCDPISGHTALYWYRQSLGQGLEFLIYFQGNSAPDKSGLPSDRFSAERTGGSVSTLTIQRTQQEDSAVYLCAGSLQEGLQYFGAGTRLSVL.

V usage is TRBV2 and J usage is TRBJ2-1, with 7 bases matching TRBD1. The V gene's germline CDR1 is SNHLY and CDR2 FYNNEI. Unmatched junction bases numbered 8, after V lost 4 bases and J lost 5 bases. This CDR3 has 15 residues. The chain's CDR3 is CASSADRVGDNEQFF. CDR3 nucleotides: TGTGCCAGCAGTGCAGACAGGGTTGGAGACAATGAGCAGTTCTTC.

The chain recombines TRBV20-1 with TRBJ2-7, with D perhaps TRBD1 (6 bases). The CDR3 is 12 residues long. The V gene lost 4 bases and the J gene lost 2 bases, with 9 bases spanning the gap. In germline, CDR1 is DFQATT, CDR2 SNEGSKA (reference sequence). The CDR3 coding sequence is TGCAGTGCTAAGGACAGTGCCTACGAGCAGTACTTC. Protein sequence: CSAKDSAYEQYF.

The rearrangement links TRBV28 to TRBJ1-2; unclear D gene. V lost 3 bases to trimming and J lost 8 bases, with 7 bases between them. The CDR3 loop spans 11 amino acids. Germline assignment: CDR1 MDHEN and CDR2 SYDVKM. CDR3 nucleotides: TGTGCCAGCAGTTTCTTAGGAGGCTACACCTTC. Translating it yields CASSFLGGYTF.

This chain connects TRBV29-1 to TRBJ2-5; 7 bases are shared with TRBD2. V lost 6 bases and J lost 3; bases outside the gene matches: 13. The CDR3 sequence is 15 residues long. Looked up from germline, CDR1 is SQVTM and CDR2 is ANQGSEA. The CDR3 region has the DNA TGCAGCGTCCAAAGGGGCGGGGGTCGAAAAGAGACCCAGTACTTC. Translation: CSVQRGGGRKETQYF.

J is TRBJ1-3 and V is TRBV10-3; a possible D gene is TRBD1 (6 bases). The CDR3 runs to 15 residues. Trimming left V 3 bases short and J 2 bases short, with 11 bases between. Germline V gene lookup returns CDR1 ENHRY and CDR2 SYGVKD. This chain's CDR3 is CAISEPSGAGNTIYF. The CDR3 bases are TGTGCCATCAGTGAACCATCAGGGGCTGGAAACACCATATATTTT.

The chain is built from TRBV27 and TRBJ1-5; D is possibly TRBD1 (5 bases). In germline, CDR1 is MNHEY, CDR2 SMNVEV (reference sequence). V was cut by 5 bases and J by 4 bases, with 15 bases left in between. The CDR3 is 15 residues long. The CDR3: CASSTGRPQNQPQHF. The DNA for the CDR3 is TGTGCCAGCAGTACGGGACGGCCTCAGAATCAGCCCCAGCATTTT.

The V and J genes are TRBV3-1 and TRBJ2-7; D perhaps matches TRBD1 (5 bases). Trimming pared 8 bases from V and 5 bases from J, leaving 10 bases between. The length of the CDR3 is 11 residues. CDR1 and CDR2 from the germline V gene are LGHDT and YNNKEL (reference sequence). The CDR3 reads CASQGVDEQYF. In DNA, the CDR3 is TGTGCCAGCCAGGGTGTTGACGAGCAGTACTTC.

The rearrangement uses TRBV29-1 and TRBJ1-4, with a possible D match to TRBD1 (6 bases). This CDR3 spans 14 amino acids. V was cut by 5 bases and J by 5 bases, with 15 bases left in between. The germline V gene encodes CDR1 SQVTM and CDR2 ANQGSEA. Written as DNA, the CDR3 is TGCAGCGTTTCCACAGGGAGAGGAAATGAAAAACTGTTTTTT. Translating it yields CSVSTGRGNEKLFF.

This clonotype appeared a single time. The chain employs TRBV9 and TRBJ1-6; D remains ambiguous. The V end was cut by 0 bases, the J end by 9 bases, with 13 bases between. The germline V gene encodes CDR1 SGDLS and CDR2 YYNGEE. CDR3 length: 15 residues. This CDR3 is CASSVGVDGTSPLHF. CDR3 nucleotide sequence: TGTGCCAGCAGCGTAGGGGTCGATGGTACTTCACCCCTCCACTTT.